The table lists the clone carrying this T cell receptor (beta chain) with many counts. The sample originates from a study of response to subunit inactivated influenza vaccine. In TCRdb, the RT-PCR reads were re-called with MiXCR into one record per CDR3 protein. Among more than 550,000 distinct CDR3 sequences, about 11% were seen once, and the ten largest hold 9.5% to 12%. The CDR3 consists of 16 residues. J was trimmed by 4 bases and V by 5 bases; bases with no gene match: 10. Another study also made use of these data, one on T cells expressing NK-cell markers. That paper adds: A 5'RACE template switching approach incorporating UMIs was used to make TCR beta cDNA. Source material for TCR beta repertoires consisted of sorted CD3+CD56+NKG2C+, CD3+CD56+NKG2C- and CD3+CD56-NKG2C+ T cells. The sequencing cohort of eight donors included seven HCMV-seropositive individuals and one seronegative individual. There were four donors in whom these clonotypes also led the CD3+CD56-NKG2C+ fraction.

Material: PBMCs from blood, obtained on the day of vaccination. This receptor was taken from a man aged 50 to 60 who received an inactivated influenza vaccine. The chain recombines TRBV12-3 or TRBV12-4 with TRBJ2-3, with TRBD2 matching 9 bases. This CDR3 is CASSPGLARPSDTQYF. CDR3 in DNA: TGTGCCAGCAGTCCCGGACTAGCGAGACCTTCAGATACGCAGTATTTT.